Listed below are T cell receptor beta chains from one sample, sequenced in a study of blood T cell repertoires in COVID-19. Data came from immunoSEQ multiplex PCR; TCRdb stores just in-frame clones and leaves some out. This table has roughly 380,000 clones, about 88% appearing once. Material: peripheral blood. Receptors were obtained from a woman in her forties with COVID-19, enrolled during active disease. CDR3s include the opening cysteine and the closing phenylalanine or tryptophan. D genes are given only for firm matches. Clone size, where shown, is once, few, many, or a class for clones that have expanded.

J: TRBJ2-1; D: TRBD2; size: NA; V: TRBV30; DNA: TGTGCCTGGAGCCCGTACGGGAGGGGCTCCTACAATGAGCAGTTCTTC; CDR3: CAWSPYGRGSYNEQFF
J: TRBJ1-4; D: TRBD1; size: NA; V: TRBV28; DNA: TGTGCCAGCAGTTTAAACCCCCCGGGACAGGGGGCAGGAAAACTGTTTTTT; CDR3: CASSLNPPGQGAGKLFF
J: TRBJ2-5; D: NA; size: NA; V: TRBV21-1; DNA: TGTGCCAGCAGCAAAGCCAGGACAGGGGGCGAGACGGAGACCCAGTACTTC; CDR3: CASSKARTGGETETQYF
J: TRBJ1-2; D: TRBD1; size: NA; V: TRBV7-8; DNA: TGTGCCAGCAGCATTATCCTGACAGGGGGGAACTATGGCTACACCTTC; CDR3: CASSIILTGGNYGYTF
J: TRBJ2-1; D: TRBD2; size: NA; V: TRBV6-5; DNA: TGTGCCAGCAGTTACTCGAGGATAGCGGGAGTTGATGAGCAGTTCTTC; CDR3: CASSYSRIAGVDEQFF
J: TRBJ2-6; D: NA; size: NA; V: TRBV29-1; DNA: TGCAGCGTTCACAGGGAAGCCGGGGCCAACGTCCTGACTTTC; CDR3: CSVHREAGANVLTF
J: TRBJ2-3; D: NA; size: NA; V: TRBV7-3; DNA: TGTGCCAGCAGAATGGGGCCAGGGCGTCCAGATACGCAGTATTTT; CDR3: CASRMGPGRPDTQYF
J: TRBJ1-1; D: NA; size: once; V: TRBV7-6; DNA: TGTGCCAGCAGCTTAGGCGGGGTGCGCACTGAAGCTTTCTTT; CDR3: CASSLGGVRTEAFF
J: TRBJ2-3; D: NA; size: NA; V: TRBV27; DNA: TGTGCCAGCAGTTCCGGAGTGAATACGCAGTATTTT; CDR3: CASSSGVNTQYF
J: TRBJ2-7; D: TRBD2; size: NA; V: TRBV28; DNA: TGTGCCAGCAGAAGGGGCGGGGGGGAGAGCTACGAGCAGTACTTC; CDR3: CASRRGGGESYEQYF
J: TRBJ2-2; D: TRBD1; size: once; V: TRBV5-1; DNA: TGCGCCAGCAGTCCCCTCTTGGGGACAGCTAACACCGGGGAGCTGTTTTTT; CDR3: CASSPLLGTANTGELFF
J: TRBJ1-3; D: NA; size: NA; V: TRBV2; DNA: TGTGCCAGCAGTGAGGGTTTGGGACTCGCTGGAAACACCATATATTTT; CDR3: CASSEGLGLAGNTIYF